The entry below gives a single T cell receptor beta chain sequence along with its context. The sample originates from a study of control samples from healthy donors and cancer patients. CDR1 MNHEY and CDR2 SVGEGT come from the germline V gene. The CDR3 runs 14 residues. V shed 5 bases and J shed 1 base, with 11 bases lying between them. Libraries were prepared by immunoSEQ multiplex PCR; TCRdb keeps only in-frame clonotypes and omits some of them. Counted here are approximately 170,000 clones, around 91% occurring once; the ten biggest clones make up approximately 1.4%. The source material was blood. V is TRBV6-2 or TRBV6-3 and J is TRBJ1-1; D remains ambiguous. The TCR originated in a woman in her 30s in good health. CDR3 DNA: TGTGCCAGCAGTCTCAGGTATGCGAACACTGAAGCTTTCTTT. Protein sequence: CASSLRYANTEAFF.